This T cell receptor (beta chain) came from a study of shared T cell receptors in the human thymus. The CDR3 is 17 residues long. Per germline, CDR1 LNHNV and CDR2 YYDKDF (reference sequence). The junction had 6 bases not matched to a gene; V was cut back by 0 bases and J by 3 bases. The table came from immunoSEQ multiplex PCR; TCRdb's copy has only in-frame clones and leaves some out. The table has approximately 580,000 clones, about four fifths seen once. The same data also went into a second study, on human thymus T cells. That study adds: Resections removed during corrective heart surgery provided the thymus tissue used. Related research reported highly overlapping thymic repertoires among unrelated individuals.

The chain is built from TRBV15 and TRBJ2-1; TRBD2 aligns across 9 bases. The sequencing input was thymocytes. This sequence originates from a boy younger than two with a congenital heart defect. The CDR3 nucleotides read TGTGCCACCAGCAGAGACCGAGCTAGCGGGATCTACAATGAGCAGTTCTTC. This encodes CATSRDRASGIYNEQFF.